What follows are 20 T cell receptor beta chains derived from one specimen sequenced in a study of chemoradiotherapy in HPV16-positive cancers. Profiled with immunoSEQ multiplex PCR; TCRdb holds only in-frame clones, not every one. The sample holds about 53,000 clones, over 85% seen once. Source: blood, taken from a patient who underwent chemoradiotherapy. The origin of the receptors is a human donor with HPV-associated anogenital cancer.

In nucleotides, the CDR3 is TGCGCCAGCAGCCCCCAGGGGCGGGACGAGCAGTACTTC. Its translation: CASSPQGRDEQYF. The chain employs TRBV4-3 and TRBJ2-7; perhaps TRBD1 as D (6 bases). CDR1 LGHNA and CDR2 YSLEER come from the germline V gene. Trimming removed 4 bases from V and 5 bases from J, with 12 bases in between. The CDR3 extends over 13 amino acids.

V and J are TRBV19 and TRBJ1-2; perhaps TRBD1 as D (6 bases). Germline V gene sequence: CDR1 LNHDA, CDR2 SQIVND (reference sequence). V was pared by 5 bases and J by 4 bases, with 11 bases between. CDR3 length: 13 amino acids. This CDR3 reads CASSETGLYGYTF. Written as DNA, the CDR3 is TGTGCCAGTAGTGAGACAGGCCTCTATGGCTACACCTTC.

In its sample, this clone was seen a few times. The rearrangement links TRBV5-4 to TRBJ2-5, with TRBD1 matching 7 bases. The junction had 1 base not matched to a gene; V was cut back by 1 base and J by 4 bases. From germline, CDR1 is SGHNT and CDR2 YYREEE (reference sequence). CDR3 length: 13 residues. The chain's CDR3 is CASSLKGAETQYF. As DNA, the CDR3 is TGTGCCAGCAGCTTGAAGGGGGCAGAGACCCAGTACTTC.

The chain links TRBV6-5 to TRBJ2-1; 8 bases are shared with TRBD1. The CDR3 consists of 15 residues. Germline V gene lookup returns CDR1 MNHEY and CDR2 SVGAGI. With 6 bases clipped from V and 3 bases from J, the junction kept 7 bases outside the gene matches. CDR3 in amino acids: CASREGQVLYNEQFF. The CDR3 nucleotides are TGTGCCAGCAGGGAGGGACAGGTTCTCTACAATGAGCAGTTCTTC.

The chain links TRBV5-1 to TRBJ2-7; 7 positions match TRBD2. CDR3 length: 15 residues. Losses at the gene ends were 5 bases for V and 4 bases for J; bases not matched to a gene: 12. CDR1 is SGHRS and CDR2 is YFSETQ in the germline V gene. The CDR3 loop is CASRVWEGLLYEQYF. CDR3 DNA sequence: TGCGCCAGCAGGGTGTGGGAGGGCCTGTTGTACGAGCAGTACTTC.

V and J are TRBV29-1 and TRBJ1-2; 8 bases are shared with TRBD1. The V gene's germline CDR1 is SQVTM and CDR2 ANQGSEA. The CDR3 consists of 12 residues. V trimming: 4 bases; J trimming: 9 bases; junction bases outside the gene matches: 7. DNA of the CDR3: TGCAGCGTTGGAGGACAGGGTCAACGCTACACCTTC. Its translation is CSVGGQGQRYTF.

The CDR3 here is CASSAGTSGSGGELFF. In DNA form, the CDR3 reads TGTGCCAGCAGCGCCGGGACTAGCGGATCCGGAGGGGAGCTGTTTTTT. This rearrangement joins TRBV11-3 to TRBJ2-2; TRBD2 aligns across 11 bases. The CDR3 spans 16 residues. Germline V gene sequence: CDR1 SGHNT, CDR2 YENEEA. V shed 5 bases and J 8 bases; nucleotides not matched to a gene: 10.

This clone has only a few counts. This chain links TRBV15 with TRBJ1-2, with a possible D match to TRBD1 (5 bases). The germline gives CDR1 LNHNV, CDR2 YYDKDF (reference sequence). V lost 0 bases, J lost 2 bases, and 10 bases lay in between. CDR3 length equals 15 residues. The CDR3 spells CATSRDQGRNYGYTF. The CDR3 DNA sequence: TGTGCCACCAGCAGAGATCAGGGACGGAACTATGGCTACACCTTC.

The chain recombines TRBV9 with TRBJ2-7; 8 positions agree with TRBD1. CDR3 size: 15 residues. The V segment lost 3 bases and the J segment 0 bases; nucleotides outside the gene matches: 5. The germline V gene has CDR1 SGDLS and CDR2 YYNGEE. The CDR3 DNA reads as TGTGCCAGCAGCGCCCGGGACAGGTTCTCCTACGAGCAGTACTTC. It translates to CASSARDRFSYEQYF.

This chain links TRBV13 with TRBJ2-5; 10 positions agree with TRBD2. The CDR3 length is 19 residues. Germline-derived CDR1 and CDR2 are PRHDT and FYEKMQ (reference sequence). V was pared by 3 bases and J by 1 base, with 14 bases of the junction left unmatched. The CDR3 nucleotides read TGTGCCAGCAGCTTTTCGCAGGATCTAGCGGGGGCCAGCCAAGAGACCCAGTACTTC. Protein: CASSFSQDLAGASQETQYF.

J is TRBJ1-1 and V is TRBV5-1, with TRBD1 identical over 8 bases. CDR1 is SGHRS and CDR2 is YFSETQ in the germline V gene. The V and J ends lost 0 bases and 6 bases, in that order; junction bases with no gene match: 10. The CDR3 length is 16 residues. The CDR3 DNA reads as TGCGCCAGCAGCTTGGCCAGGACAGGGATTGGGGCTGAAGCTTTCTTT. Its translation: CASSLARTGIGAEAFF.

This clone was seen just once. The chain carries TRBV18 and TRBJ1-5, with TRBD1 as a possible D gene (6 bases). Germline CDR1 reads KGHSH; CDR2 reads LQKENI. The CDR3 length is 18 residues. V was trimmed by 2 bases and J by 1 base, leaving 18 bases between them. The CDR3 loop reads CASSPGQGQGYSNQPQHF. In DNA, the CDR3 is TGTGCCAGCTCACCAGGGCAGGGACAAGGATACAGCAATCAGCCCCAGCATTTT.

This clone came up once. The rearrangement joins TRBV4-2 to TRBJ2-5; 10 bases agree with TRBD2. V shed 2 bases and J 4 bases; nucleotides not matched to a gene: 7. This CDR3 has 16 amino acids. Germline V gives CDR1 LGHNA, CDR2 YNFKEQ. CDR3 region: CASSQSRTSGAETQYF. The CDR3 nucleotides are TGTGCCAGCAGCCAATCTCGGACTAGCGGAGCAGAGACCCAGTACTTC.

The genes are TRBV4-3 and TRBJ1-2; D gene unclear. CDR1 is LGHNA, CDR2 YSLEER, per germline. Trimming stripped 0 bases from V and 8 bases from J, with 10 bases between. This CDR3 has 13 amino acids. The DNA for the CDR3 is TGCGCCAGCAGCCAAGAAAGGAGCGGCGGCTACACCTTC. Its protein product is CASSQERSGGYTF.

The chain carries TRBV18 and TRBJ2-7; 10 positions match TRBD2. Looked up from germline, CDR1 is KGHSH and CDR2 is LQKENI. CDR3 length: 13 amino acids. Trimming cost V 6 bases and J 5 bases; bases outside gene matches: 4. The CDR3 sequence is CASSLAGVHEQYF. CDR3 nucleotides: TGTGCCAGCTCCCTAGCGGGAGTTCACGAGCAGTACTTC.

This chain links TRBV25-1 with TRBJ1-1; 8 nucleotides agree with TRBD1. J lost 8 bases, V lost 3 bases, and 8 bases had no gene match. CDR1 and CDR2 (germline): MGHDK, SYGVNS. The CDR3 loop spans 14 amino acids. CDR3 coding DNA: TGTGCCAGCAGTGAGACAGGGGCTACAATGGAAGCTTTCTTT. Amino acids: CASSETGATMEAFF.

The V call is TRBV7-9, the J call TRBJ2-7, with D possibly matching TRBD1 (6 bases). Germline V CDR1 and CDR2: SEHNR, FQNEAQ (reference sequence). The CDR3 spans 15 residues. The V end was cut by 1 base, the J end by 3 bases, with 13 bases between. CDR3 loop: CASSLESDRFYEQYF. CDR3 in DNA: TGTGCCAGCAGCTTAGAATCGGACAGATTCTACGAGCAGTACTTC.

This clone was found once. CDR3 residues: CASSVEGGQPQHF. The CDR3 bases are TGTGCCAGCAGCGTTGAGGGAGGGCAGCCCCAGCATTTT. The chain carries TRBV9 and TRBJ1-5; D is unclear. V was pared by 2 bases and J by 7 bases, with 10 bases between. The V gene's germline CDR1 is SGDLS and CDR2 YYNGEE. This CDR3 region has 13 residues. Based on the CDR3 plus reference TRBV9 and TRBJ1-5, the full variable domain is DSGVTQTPKHLITATGQRVTLRCSPRSGDLSVYWYQQSLDQGLQFLIQYYNGEERAKGNILERFSAQQFPDLHSELNLSSLELGDSALYFCASSVEGGQPQHFGDGTRLSIL.

This clone was seen only once. The rearrangement links TRBV19 to TRBJ1-5, with TRBD1 identical over 9 bases. The J segment lost 3 bases and the V segment lost 6 bases, leaving 12 bases of the junction unmatched. The CDR3 is made up of 17 amino acids. Germline CDR1 LNHDA, CDR2 SQIVND (reference sequence). The CDR3 sequence is CASRSGTGIEVNQPQHF. DNA for the CDR3: TGTGCCAGTAGATCCGGGACAGGGATAGAGGTCAATCAGCCCCAGCATTTT.

Sample share makes this clone medium-sized. The V call is TRBV9, the J call TRBJ2-7, with 10 bases lining up with TRBD1. V gave up 4 bases and J gave up 5 bases; unmatched junction bases: 12. CDR1 is SGDLS and CDR2 is YYNGEE in the germline V gene. This CDR3 has 16 residues. CDR3 nucleotide sequence: TGTGCCAGCAGCTTCTTGCCGGGACAGGGGAGCCACGAGCAGTACTTC. Translation: CASSFLPGQGSHEQYF.